The clone carrying this T cell receptor beta chain was observed once. Its specificity is unknown. The CDR3 has 15 amino acids. From germline, CDR1 is SGHTS and CDR2 YDEGEE. Germline trimming cut 1 base from V and 4 bases from J; bases unmatched to any gene: 6. Analyses pooled second doses at about 4 or about 12 weeks. The sample is drawn from a study of T cell responses to AZD1222 COVID-19 vaccine. Assay used: immunoSEQ multiplex PCR; TCRdb lists only in-frame clones, some missing. This table holds some 130,000 clones, approximately 90% found once. Study-wide findings and caveats: Seropositivity was recorded at baseline in only five to seven AZD1222 recipients.

The chain combines TRBV5-8 with TRBJ1-2, with 8 bases lining up with TRBD1. The source is an adult who received the AZD1222 COVID-19 vaccine. Sequences were derived from peripheral blood, sampled 28 days after the second AZD1222 dose. Here the CDR3 DNA reads TGTGCCAGCAGCTTGAGGACAGGGAAGGGCTATGGCTACACCTTC. This translates into CASSLRTGKGYGYTF.